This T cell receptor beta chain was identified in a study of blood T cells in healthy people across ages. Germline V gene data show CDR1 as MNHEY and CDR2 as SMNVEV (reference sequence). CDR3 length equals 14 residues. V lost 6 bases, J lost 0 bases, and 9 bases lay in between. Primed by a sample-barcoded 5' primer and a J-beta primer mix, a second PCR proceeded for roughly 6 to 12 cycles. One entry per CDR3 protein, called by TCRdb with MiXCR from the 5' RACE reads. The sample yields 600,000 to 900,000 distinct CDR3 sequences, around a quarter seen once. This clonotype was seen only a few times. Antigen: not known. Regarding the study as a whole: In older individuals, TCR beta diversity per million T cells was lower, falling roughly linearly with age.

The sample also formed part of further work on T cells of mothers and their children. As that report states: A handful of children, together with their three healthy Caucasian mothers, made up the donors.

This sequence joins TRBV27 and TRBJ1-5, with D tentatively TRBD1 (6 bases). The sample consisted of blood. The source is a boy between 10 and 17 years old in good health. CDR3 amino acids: CASRTGNSNQPQHF. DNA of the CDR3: TGTGCCAGCAGGACAGGTAATAGCAATCAGCCCCAGCATTTT.